This passage covers 27 T cell receptor beta chains from one sample sequenced in a study of blood T cell repertoires in COVID-19. Some clones are missing from TCRdb's copy, which holds only in-frame ones; the method was immunoSEQ multiplex PCR. The sample lists about 160,000 clones; around four fifths were seen once. Sequencing was done on a sample of PBMCs or T cells enriched from blood (not recorded which). The receptors derive from a woman aged 50 to 60 who had recovered from COVID-19.

The J gene is TRBJ2-3, the V gene TRBV27; no firm D call. Trimming pared 4 bases from V and 1 base from J, leaving 15 bases between. The germline V gene encodes CDR1 MNHEY and CDR2 SMNVEV (reference sequence). This CDR3 region has 16 residues. CDR3 nucleotides: TGTGCCAGCAGTTCCTCGGCCCTGGGCGGCACAGATACGCAGTATTTT. Encoded protein: CASSSSALGGTDTQYF.

This clone occurred once. The chain combines TRBV4-2 with TRBJ1-6; weak D call: TRBD1 (5 bases). This CDR3 is built from 15 residues. In germline, CDR1 is LGHNA, CDR2 YNFKEQ. V shed 5 bases and J shed 8 bases, with 16 bases lying between them. This chain's CDR3 is CASSEPGRGYSPLHF. The CDR3 DNA follows: TGTGCCAGCAGCGAACCGGGACGGGGGTATTCACCCCTCCACTTT.

The rearrangement uses TRBV6-5 and TRBJ1-1, with D possibly being TRBD1 (6 bases). Germline CDR1 and CDR2: MNHEY and SVGAGI. Between the trimmed V and J ends, which lost 2 bases and 0 bases, there was a span of 10 bases. The CDR3 is 15 residues long. The CDR3 DNA reads TGTGCCAGCAGTTACGGTTGGGGGCTGAACACTGAAGCTTTCTTT. It translates to CASSYGWGLNTEAFF.

This chain joins TRBV11-2 and TRBJ2-1, with 10 nucleotides matching TRBD2. The junction had 12 bases not matched to a gene; V was cut back by 0 bases and J by 10 bases. This CDR3 has 17 residues. Per the germline V gene, CDR1 is SGHAT and CDR2 is FQNNGV. The CDR3 loop reads CASSLDRSASGGREQFF. For the CDR3, the DNA is TGTGCCAGCAGCTTAGATCGTTCGGCTAGCGGGGGCAGGGAGCAGTTCTTC.

This rearrangement joins TRBV11-2 to TRBJ1-3; no definite D call. The CDR3 totals 16 residues. The germline V gene encodes CDR1 SGHAT and CDR2 FQNNGV. V dropped 1 base and J dropped 0 bases, with 10 bases sitting between them. The CDR3 region is CASSLAYGVSGNTIYF. The CDR3 nucleotides are TGTGCCAGCAGCTTAGCCTACGGTGTCTCTGGAAACACCATATATTTT.

V gene TRBV28 combines with J gene TRBJ2-3; D is perhaps TRBD2 (6 bases). The V end was cut by 7 bases, the J end by 3 bases, with 17 bases between. The CDR3 length is 15 residues. Germline V gene lookup returns CDR1 MDHEN and CDR2 SYDVKM. The CDR3 DNA follows: TGTGCCAGCACCCGCCCGGGAAGCGGGACAGATACGCAGTATTTT. Its translation is CASTRPGSGTDTQYF.

The chain uses TRBV18 and TRBJ2-5, with TRBD2 matching over 8 bases. The CDR3 loop spans 15 amino acids. Germline-derived CDR1 and CDR2 are KGHSH and LQKENI. V shed 2 bases and J 5 bases; nucleotides not matched to a gene: 7. The CDR3 sequence is CASSPSGGPGETQYF. For the CDR3, the DNA is TGTGCCAGCTCACCATCGGGAGGGCCAGGGGAGACCCAGTACTTC.

This chain joins TRBV19 and TRBJ2-1; 10 bases fit TRBD2. The ends lost 3 bases at V and 0 bases at J; junction bases unmatched: 5. CDR1 LNHDA and CDR2 SQIVND come from the germline V gene (reference sequence). CDR3 size: 17 residues. The CDR3 loop reads CASSISSGSSSYNEQFF. CDR3 coding DNA: TGTGCCAGTAGTATTTCTAGCGGGAGTAGCTCCTACAATGAGCAGTTCTTC. The complete variable domain, with remaining parts taken from reference TRBV19 and TRBJ2-1, reads DGGITQSPKYLFRKEGQNVTLSCEQNLNHDAMYWYRQDPGQGLRLIYYSQIVNDFQKGDIAEGYSVSREKKESFPLTVTSAQKNPTAFYLCASSISSGSSSYNEQFFGPGTRLTVL.

The chain links TRBV6-2 or TRBV6-3 to TRBJ2-5; weak D call: TRBD2 (5 bases). V was cut by 5 bases and J by 7 bases, with 11 bases left in between. CDR1 is MNHEY and CDR2 is SVGEGT in the germline V gene. The CDR3 runs 12 residues. CDR3 residues: CASSRASGTQYF. In nucleotides, the CDR3 is TGTGCCAGCAGTAGGGCGAGCGGGACCCAGTACTTC.

The V gene is TRBV5-8, the J gene TRBJ1-1; D call uncertain. The V end was cut by 1 base, the J end by 4 bases, with 20 bases between. The CDR3 sequence is 17 residues long. Germline lookup yields CDR1 SGHTS and CDR2 YDEGEE. CDR3 protein: CASSLLVDFLSVTEAFF. The CDR3 nucleotides read TGTGCCAGCAGCTTGTTGGTGGACTTCCTTTCAGTCACTGAAGCTTTCTTT.

The chain couples TRBV6-1 to TRBJ2-7; TRBD2 agrees at 7 bases. Germline CDR1 reads MNHNS; CDR2 reads SASEGT. CDR3 length equals 17 residues. The junction had 12 bases not matched to a gene; V was cut back by 0 bases and J by 4 bases. Written as DNA, the CDR3 is TGTGCCAGCAGTGAAGCCACCACCCCTAGCGGAGATTACGAGCAGTACTTC. This translates into CASSEATTPSGDYEQYF.

V gene TRBV9 combines with J gene TRBJ2-2, with 11 bases lining up with TRBD2. The CDR3 has 16 residues. Germline CDR1 is SGDLS and CDR2 is YYNGEE. The trim removed 0 bases at V and 5 bases at J, leaving 3 bases unmatched. The CDR3 region is CASSVELAGVTGELFF. In nucleotides, the CDR3 is TGTGCCAGCAGCGTAGAACTAGCGGGGGTAACCGGGGAGCTGTTTTTT.

This clone showed up just once. V usage is TRBV4-1 and J usage is TRBJ1-6; D might be TRBD1 (6 bases). CDR3 length equals 16 residues. Trimming stripped 1 base from V and 8 bases from J, with 15 bases between. Germline V gives CDR1 MGHRA, CDR2 YSYEKL. Here the CDR3 DNA reads TGCGCCAGCAGCCAAGGAGCGAACAGGGAAGATTCACCCCTCCACTTT. Translation gives CASSQGANREDSPLHF.

In regard to this clone: Germline and junction disagree at one end, which may indicate a read error. V and J are TRBV7-7 and TRBJ2-2; 7 bases map to TRBD1. The germline V gene has CDR1 SSHAT and CDR2 FNYEAQ (reference sequence). CDR3 length: 15 amino acids. The CDR3 region is CASSTGQRNTGELFF. Written as DNA, the CDR3 is TGTGCTAGCAGCACGGGACAGAGGAACACCGGGGAGCTGTTTTTT.

The chain couples TRBV14 to TRBJ1-6, with 8 bases identical to TRBD1. CDR3 length equals 17 residues. With 1 base clipped from V and 7 bases from J, the junction kept 9 bases outside the gene matches. The germline CDR1 and CDR2 sequences are SGHDN and FVKESK. Here the CDR3 DNA reads TGTGCCAGCAGCCAAGTTCTGACCGGGACAGGAAATTCACCCCTCCACTTT. This sequence encodes CASSQVLTGTGNSPLHF.

V and J are TRBV12-5 and TRBJ2-3, with D maybe TRBD2 (5 bases). Deletions cut 2 bases from V and 4 bases from J, with 16 bases between. The CDR3 contains 16 residues. Looked up from germline, CDR1 is LGHNT and CDR2 is FRNRAP. The CDR3 protein is CASGLTAGSEADTQYF. CDR3 bases: TGTGCTAGTGGTTTGACCGCGGGCTCCGAGGCAGATACGCAGTATTTT. The whole variable domain, filled in from reference TRBV12-5 and TRBJ2-3, reads DARVTQTPRHKVTEMGQEVTMRCQPILGHNTVFWYRQTMMQGLELLAYFRNRAPLDDSGMPKDRFSAEMPDATLATLKIQPSEPRDSAVYFCASGLTAGSEADTQYFGPGTRLTVL.

The chain has TRBV6-1 and TRBJ2-1, with TRBD2 identical over 8 bases. Unmatched junction bases numbered 9, after V lost 2 bases and J lost 0 bases. The V gene's germline CDR1 is MNHNS and CDR2 SASEGT. This CDR3 spans 18 amino acids. CDR3 loop: CASSERSGGPSSYNEQFF. The CDR3 DNA reads TGTGCCAGCAGTGAAAGAAGCGGGGGCCCGAGCTCCTACAATGAGCAGTTCTTC.

The V gene is TRBV5-1, the J gene TRBJ2-7; 7 bases are a match to TRBD2. The CDR3 has 15 amino acids. The germline CDR1 and CDR2 sequences are SGHRS and YFSETQ. The junction had 5 bases not matched to a gene; V was cut back by 0 bases and J by 2 bases. CDR3 nucleotide sequence: TGCGCCAGCAGCTTGGTGGGAGGGGAGGCCTACGAGCAGTACTTC. As protein: CASSLVGGEAYEQYF.

The chain has TRBV18 and TRBJ2-6, with 8 nucleotides matching TRBD1. Trimming cost V 0 bases and J 2 bases; bases outside gene matches: 3. CDR3 length equals 17 residues. The germline V gene has CDR1 KGHSH and CDR2 LQKENI. The CDR3 sequence is CASSPPQGATGANVLTF. CDR3 in DNA: TGTGCCAGCTCACCACCCCAGGGGGCTACTGGGGCCAACGTCCTGACTTTC.

The gene calls are TRBV2 and TRBJ2-7; TRBD2 might be the D (6 bases). Trimming removed 7 bases from V and 5 bases from J, with 12 bases in between. The germline V gene encodes CDR1 SNHLY and CDR2 FYNNEI. The CDR3 is made up of 12 amino acids. CDR3 sequence: CASKRTGDEQYF. The CDR3 DNA is TGTGCCAGCAAACGGACGGGGGACGAGCAGTACTTC.

This chain links TRBV19 with TRBJ1-2, with TRBD1 matching over 7 bases. This CDR3 is built from 12 residues. V lost 4 bases, J lost 8 bases, and 4 bases stayed unmatched. CDR1 LNHDA and CDR2 SQIVND come from the germline V gene (reference sequence). CDR3 nucleotide sequence: TGTGCCAGTAGTAGCAGGGGGGAAGGCTACACCTTC. It codes for CASSSRGEGYTF.

The chain is built from TRBV5-1 and TRBJ1-1; a possible D gene is TRBD1 (5 bases). Germline V gene lookup returns CDR1 SGHRS and CDR2 YFSETQ. CDR3 length equals 16 residues. Deletions cut 5 bases from V and 3 bases from J, with 20 bases between. CDR3 sequence (DNA): TGCGCCAGCAGTTTAACCGCAGGGTTTGCGGACACTGAAGCTTTCTTT. As protein: CASSLTAGFADTEAFF.

This clone showed up just once. The chain carries TRBV7-9 and TRBJ2-2, with D perhaps TRBD1 (5 bases). CDR3 length equals 14 residues. V was pared by 3 bases and J by 7 bases, with 12 bases between. Germline CDR1 SEHNR, CDR2 FQNEAQ (reference sequence). The CDR3 nucleotides read TGTGCCAGCAGCTTGGCAGGGTTACTCGGGGAGCTGTTTTTT. Encoded protein: CASSLAGLLGELFF.

The chain is built from TRBV18 and TRBJ1-1; no clear D. The CDR3 has 13 amino acids. Germline CDR1 KGHSH, CDR2 LQKENI. V was trimmed by 2 bases and J by 4 bases, leaving 8 bases between them. The CDR3, as DNA: TGTGCCAGCTCACCAATCGAGGGCACTGAAGCTTTCTTT. This sequence encodes CASSPIEGTEAFF.

This rearrangement joins TRBV7-9 to TRBJ2-2; TRBD2 is a possible D gene (6 bases). Trimming cost V 3 bases and J 0 bases, with 8 bases left between them. The CDR3 length is 15 residues. The germline gives CDR1 SEHNR, CDR2 FQNEAQ (reference sequence). This chain's CDR3 is CASSFGGANTGELFF. In DNA, the CDR3 is TGTGCCAGCAGCTTTGGAGGGGCGAACACCGGGGAGCTGTTTTTT.

The rearrangement uses TRBV19 and TRBJ1-1, with no clear D. Germline V gene lookup returns CDR1 LNHDA and CDR2 SQIVND (reference sequence). The CDR3 runs 11 residues. V was shortened by 3 bases and J by 7 bases, with 6 bases between the two germline ends. The CDR3 here is CASSIGLEAFF. As DNA, the CDR3 is TGTGCCAGTAGTATCGGACTTGAAGCTTTCTTT.

The CDR3 region has the DNA TGTGCCAGCAGTTTACTTTGGACTAGCGGGGATGGTTCCTACAATGAGCAGTTCTTC. Residues: CASSLLWTSGDGSYNEQFF. The rearrangement uses TRBV27 and TRBJ2-1; 12 nucleotides agree with TRBD2. J lost 1 base, V lost 2 bases, and 9 bases had no gene match. The germline V gene encodes CDR1 MNHEY and CDR2 SMNVEV (reference sequence). This CDR3 spans 19 amino acids.